These 20 T cell receptor beta chains came from one sample sequenced in a study of blood T cell repertoires in COVID-19. TCRdb's copy holds only in-frame clones and misses some; the assay was immunoSEQ multiplex PCR. This sample has tens of thousands of clones, with roughly 80% found just once. The sample was peripheral blood. The receptors stem from a man aged 55-75 years with COVID-19, enrolled during active disease.

V gene TRBV7-2 combines with J gene TRBJ2-1; a possible D gene is TRBD2 (5 bases). Trimming removed 5 bases at V and 2 bases at J, with 10 bases between. This CDR3 has 14 amino acids. Germline V gene data show CDR1 as SGHTA and CDR2 as FQGNSA. Here the CDR3 DNA reads TGTGCCAGCAGCCATAGCGTAACCTACAATGAGCAGTTCTTC. Its protein product is CASSHSVTYNEQFF.

This rearrangement joins TRBV5-1 to TRBJ1-3, with D possibly matching TRBD1 (6 bases). This CDR3 spans 15 amino acids. Trimming cost V 4 bases and J 0 bases, with 11 bases left between them. Germline assignment: CDR1 SGHRS and CDR2 YFSETQ. The CDR3 is CASSQGTISGNTIYF. For the CDR3, the DNA is TGCGCCAGCAGCCAAGGGACAATCTCTGGAAACACCATATATTTT.

Note on this clone: Other DNA sequences within the sample encode an identical CDR3. The chain is built from TRBV3-1 (or the pseudogene TRBV3-2) and TRBJ1-5, with 7 bases identical to TRBD1. V lost 4 bases and J lost 2; bases outside the gene matches: 5. CDR1 and CDR2 from the germline V gene are LGHDT and YNNKEL (reference sequence). This CDR3 has 15 residues. CDR3 protein: CASSPPGQGNQPQHF. As DNA, the CDR3 is TGTGCCAGCAGCCCCCCCGGACAGGGCAATCAGCCCCAGCATTTT.

This clone was recorded once. The V gene is TRBV18, the J gene TRBJ2-3, with 7 nucleotides matching TRBD1. Looked up from germline, CDR1 is KGHSH and CDR2 is LQKENI. The CDR3 has 15 amino acids. Trimming at V came to 1 base and at J to 1 base, leaving 2 bases not matched to a gene. The CDR3 nucleotides are TGTGCCAGCTCACCACAGGGGGCCGGCACAGATACGCAGTATTTT. Translation: CASSPQGAGTDTQYF.

V is TRBV30 and J is TRBJ1-1, with 8 bases aligning to TRBD1. This CDR3 region has 15 residues. The trim removed 1 base at V and 1 base at J, leaving 5 bases unmatched. CDR1 is GTSNPN, CDR2 SVGIG, per germline (reference sequence). The CDR3 DNA reads as TGTGCCTGGAGTGCAAGGGACAGGTCGAACACTGAAGCTTTCTTT. Translation: CAWSARDRSNTEAFF.

On this clone itself: The junction departs from germline at one end; a sequencing error may be responsible. V is TRBV12-5 and J is TRBJ2-2; tentative D call: TRBD2 (5 bases). CDR3 length: 13 residues. Germline CDR1 and CDR2: LGHNT and FRNRAP. CDR3 bases: TGTGCTAGTGGTTCGGACCTTTTACGGGGAGCTGTTTTT. Translation gives CASGSDLLRGAVF.

The V gene is TRBV7-3, the J gene TRBJ2-1; D not resolved. The V and J ends lost 4 bases and 3 bases respectively, with 13 bases between them. This CDR3 region has 15 residues. Looked up from germline, CDR1 is SGHTA and CDR2 is FQGTGA. CDR3 protein: CASSSTTAIYNEQFF. The CDR3, as DNA: TGTGCCAGCAGCTCAACCACTGCAATCTACAATGAGCAGTTCTTC.

The chain couples TRBV27 to TRBJ2-1; 8 nucleotides align to TRBD1. The V and J ends lost 5 bases and 2 bases, in that order; junction bases with no gene match: 5. The CDR3 is 15 amino acids. Germline V CDR1 and CDR2: MNHEY, SMNVEV (reference sequence). The CDR3 bases are TGTGCCAGCAGTGATGAGACAGGGGCCTACAATGAGCAGTTCTTC. Translation gives CASSDETGAYNEQFF.

V is TRBV19 and J is TRBJ2-1, with TRBD2 matching 8 bases. The CDR3 contains 17 residues. V gave up 6 bases and J gave up 8 bases; unmatched junction bases: 18. CDR1 is LNHDA and CDR2 is SQIVND in the germline V gene (reference sequence). CDR3 sequence: CASRSRLAGKRGDEQFF. For the CDR3, the DNA is TGTGCCAGTAGATCGAGGTTAGCGGGAAAACGTGGCGATGAGCAGTTCTTC.

This clone was detected once. The chain carries TRBV24-1 and TRBJ2-5, with TRBD2 matching 11 bases. V lost 1 base to trimming and J lost 4 bases; unmatched junction nucleotides: 1. The germline V gene has CDR1 KGHDR and CDR2 SFDVKD. CDR3 size: 15 residues. CDR3 sequence (DNA): TGTGCCACCAGTGATTTTACTAGCGGGGGAGAGACCCAGTACTTC. Its protein is CATSDFTSGGETQYF.

The chain employs TRBV11-2 and TRBJ1-2; maybe TRBD1 (6 bases). The CDR3 consists of 15 residues. The V end lost 4 bases, the J end lost 5 bases, and 17 bases lay between the germline ends. The germline V gene encodes CDR1 SGHAT and CDR2 FQNNGV. The CDR3 spells CASSSTATGRYGYTF. The CDR3 DNA reads as TGTGCCAGCAGCTCAACGGCGACAGGACGGTATGGCTACACCTTC.

The chain employs TRBV13 and TRBJ2-5; D not resolved. The J call is in doubt because the DNA end fits TRBJ2-7 better. The CDR3 sequence is 14 residues long. Germline CDR1 is PRHDT and CDR2 is FYEKMQ (reference sequence). CDR3 in amino acids: CASSPKNILYEQYF. The DNA for the CDR3 is TGTGCCAGCAGCCCGAAAAATATCCTCTACGAGCAGTACTTC.

The V and J genes are TRBV30 and TRBJ1-4; TRBD1 aligns across 8 bases. J lost 4 bases, V lost 2 bases, and 6 bases had no gene match. The CDR3 length is 15 residues. Looked up from germline, CDR1 is GTSNPN and CDR2 is SVGIG (reference sequence). CDR3 in amino acids: CAWSPGTGFNEKLFF. The CDR3 DNA sequence: TGTGCCTGGAGTCCCGGGACAGGCTTTAATGAAAAACTGTTTTTT.

The rearrangement links TRBV10-1 to TRBJ2-7, with 8 bases lining up with TRBD2. V lost 3 bases, J lost 7 bases, and 5 bases stayed unmatched. The germline gives CDR1 WNHNN, CDR2 SYGVQD (reference sequence). There are 13 residues in the CDR3. The CDR3 DNA sequence: TGCGCCAGCAGTGAACCCGGGAGGGTGGAGCAGTACTTC. The encoded protein is CASSEPGRVEQYF.

This clone was recorded only once. This chain connects TRBV5-6 to TRBJ2-7; 9 bases map to TRBD1. Unmatched junction bases numbered 9, after V lost 5 bases and J lost 6 bases. The CDR3 length is 14 residues. CDR1 is SGHDT and CDR2 is YYEEEE in the germline V gene. DNA of the CDR3: TGTGCCAGCAGATATGGGACAGGGTACGCCGAGCAGTACTTC. Translating it yields CASRYGTGYAEQYF.

This chain uses TRBV30 with TRBJ1-2, with D possibly matching TRBD1 (5 bases). CDR1 is GTSNPN and CDR2 is SVGIG in the germline V gene (reference sequence). V was trimmed by 1 base and J by 8 bases, leaving 11 bases between them. The CDR3 is 12 amino acids. In nucleotides, the CDR3 is TGTGCCTGGAGTGCGTCAGGGCTAGGCTACACCTTC. It translates to CAWSASGLGYTF.

This clone was counted between two and nine times. The J gene is TRBJ2-7, the V gene TRBV4-2; D not certain. Germline CDR1 and CDR2: LGHNA and YNFKEQ. The length of the CDR3 is 17 residues. Trimming left V 0 bases short and J 0 bases short, with 15 bases between. Here the CDR3 reads CASSQEVALRSSYEQYF. CDR3 DNA sequence: TGTGCCAGCAGCCAAGAGGTTGCCCTACGAAGCTCCTACGAGCAGTACTTC.

The rearrangement uses TRBV11-2 and TRBJ1-1; D unresolved. Germline assignment: CDR1 SGHAT and CDR2 FQNNGV. The germline V and J ends were trimmed by 8 bases and 4 bases, with 17 bases remaining between them. This CDR3 contains 14 residues. DNA for the CDR3: TGTGCCAGCGGAGGTGGAGGTCGTGGCACTGAAGCTTTCTTT. Translated, it gives CASGGGGRGTEAFF.

This clone was detected a few times. CDR3 protein: CASRNFTVYGYTF. CDR3 sequence (DNA): TGTGCCAGCAGAAACTTTACAGTCTATGGCTACACCTTC. The J gene is TRBJ1-2, the V gene TRBV6-5; D gene ambiguous. Germline CDR1 MNHEY, CDR2 SVGAGI. Trimming shortened V by 6 bases and J by 4 bases, and 12 bases separated the two germline ends. CDR3 length equals 13 residues.

The chain carries TRBV7-9 and TRBJ1-5, with 10 bases identical to TRBD1. The germline CDR1 and CDR2 sequences are SEHNR and FQNEAQ (reference sequence). The CDR3 contains 14 residues. V dropped 5 bases and J dropped 6; count of bases not matched to a gene: 4. The CDR3 sequence is CASSPTGGGQPQHF. In nucleotides, the CDR3 is TGTGCCAGCAGCCCGACAGGGGGCGGTCAGCCCCAGCATTTT.